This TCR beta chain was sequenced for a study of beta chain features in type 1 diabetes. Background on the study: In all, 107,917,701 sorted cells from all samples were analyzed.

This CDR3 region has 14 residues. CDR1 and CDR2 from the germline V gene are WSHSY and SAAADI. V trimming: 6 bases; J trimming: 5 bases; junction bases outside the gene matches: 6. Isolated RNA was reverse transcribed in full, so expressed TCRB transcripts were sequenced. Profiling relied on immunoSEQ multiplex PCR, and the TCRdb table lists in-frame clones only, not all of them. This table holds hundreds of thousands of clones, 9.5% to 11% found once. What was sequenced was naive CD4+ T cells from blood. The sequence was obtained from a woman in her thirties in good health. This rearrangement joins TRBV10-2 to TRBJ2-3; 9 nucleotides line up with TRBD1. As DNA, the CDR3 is TGCGCCAGCAGAGCCGGGACAGGGATAGATACGCAGTATTTT. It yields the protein CASRAGTGIDTQYF.